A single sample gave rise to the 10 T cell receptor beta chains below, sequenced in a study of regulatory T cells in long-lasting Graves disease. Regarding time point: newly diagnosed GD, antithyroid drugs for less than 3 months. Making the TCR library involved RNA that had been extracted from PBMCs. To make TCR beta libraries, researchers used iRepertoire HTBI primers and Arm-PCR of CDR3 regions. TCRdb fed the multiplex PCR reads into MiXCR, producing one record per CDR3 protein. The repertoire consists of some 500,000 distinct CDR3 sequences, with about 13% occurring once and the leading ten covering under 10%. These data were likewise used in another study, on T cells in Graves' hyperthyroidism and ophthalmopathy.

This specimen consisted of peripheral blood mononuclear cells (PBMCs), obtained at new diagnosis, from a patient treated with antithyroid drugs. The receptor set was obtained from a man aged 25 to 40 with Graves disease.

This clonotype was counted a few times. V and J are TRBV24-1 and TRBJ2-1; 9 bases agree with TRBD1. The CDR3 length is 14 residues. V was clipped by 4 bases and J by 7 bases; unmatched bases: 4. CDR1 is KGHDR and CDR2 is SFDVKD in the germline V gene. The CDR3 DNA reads TGTGCCACCAGTGACTGGACAGGGGCAAATGAGCAGTTCTTC. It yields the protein CATSDWTGANEQFF.

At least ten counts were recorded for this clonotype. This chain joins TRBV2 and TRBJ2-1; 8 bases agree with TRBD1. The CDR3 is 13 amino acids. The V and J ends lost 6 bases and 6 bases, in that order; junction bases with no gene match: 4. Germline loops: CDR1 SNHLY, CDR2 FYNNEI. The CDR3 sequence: CASRTGDGNEQFF. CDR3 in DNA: TGTGCCAGCAGGACAGGGGATGGCAATGAGCAGTTCTTC.

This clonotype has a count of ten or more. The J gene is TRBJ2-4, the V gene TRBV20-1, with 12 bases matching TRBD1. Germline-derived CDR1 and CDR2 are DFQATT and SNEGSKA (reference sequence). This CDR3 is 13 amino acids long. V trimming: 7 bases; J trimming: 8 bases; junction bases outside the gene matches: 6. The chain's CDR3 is CSGGTGGADIQYF. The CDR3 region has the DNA TGCAGTGGTGGGACAGGGGGCGCGGACATTCAGTACTTC.

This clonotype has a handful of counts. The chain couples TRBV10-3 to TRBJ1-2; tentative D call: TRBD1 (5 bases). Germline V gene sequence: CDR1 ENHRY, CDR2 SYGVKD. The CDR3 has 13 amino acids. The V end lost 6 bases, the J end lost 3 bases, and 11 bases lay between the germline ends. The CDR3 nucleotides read TGTGCCATCAGAGAACAGGACTACTATGGCTACACCTTC. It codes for CAIREQDYYGYTF.

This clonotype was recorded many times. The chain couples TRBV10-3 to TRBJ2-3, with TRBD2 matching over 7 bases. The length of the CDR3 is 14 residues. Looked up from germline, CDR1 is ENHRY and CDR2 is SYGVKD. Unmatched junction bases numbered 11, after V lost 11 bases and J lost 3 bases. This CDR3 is CAATGGSVTDTQYF. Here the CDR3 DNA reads TGTGCCGCCACTGGCGGGAGTGTGACAGATACGCAGTATTTT.

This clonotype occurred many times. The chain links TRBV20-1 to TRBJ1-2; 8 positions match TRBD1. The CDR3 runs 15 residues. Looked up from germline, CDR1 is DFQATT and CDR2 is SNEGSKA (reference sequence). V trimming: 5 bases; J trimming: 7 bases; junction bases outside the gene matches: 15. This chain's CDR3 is CSASPSDRGERGYTF. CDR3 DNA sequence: TGCAGTGCTTCACCATCAGACAGGGGCGAACGTGGCTACACCTTC.

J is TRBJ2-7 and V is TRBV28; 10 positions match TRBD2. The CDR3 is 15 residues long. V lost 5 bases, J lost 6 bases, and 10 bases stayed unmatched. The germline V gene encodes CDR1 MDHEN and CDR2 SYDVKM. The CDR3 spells CASSGGLAGVGEQYF. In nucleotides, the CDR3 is TGTGCCAGCAGTGGGGGCCTAGCGGGAGTGGGCGAGCAGTACTTC.

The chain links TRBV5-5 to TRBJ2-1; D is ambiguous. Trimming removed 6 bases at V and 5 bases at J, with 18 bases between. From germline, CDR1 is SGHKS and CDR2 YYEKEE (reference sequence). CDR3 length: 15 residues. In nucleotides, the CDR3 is TGTGCCAGCACCCTCCGGACCCTGCACGACAATGAGCAGTTCTTC. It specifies CASTLRTLHDNEQFF.

CDR3 DNA: TGTGCCAGCAGCTACCCGGGACGATTCACCGGGGAGCTGTTTTTT. It codes for CASSYPGRFTGELFF. The V gene is TRBV9, the J gene TRBJ2-2; D is possibly TRBD1 or TRBD2 (5 bases each). The CDR3 covers 15 residues. V was pared by 4 bases and J by 4 bases, with 14 bases between. CDR1 SGDLS and CDR2 YYNGEE come from the germline V gene.

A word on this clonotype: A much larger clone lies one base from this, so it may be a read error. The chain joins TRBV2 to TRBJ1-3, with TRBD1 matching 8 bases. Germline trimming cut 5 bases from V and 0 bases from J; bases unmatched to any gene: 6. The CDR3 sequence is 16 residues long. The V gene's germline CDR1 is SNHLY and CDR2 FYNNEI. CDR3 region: CASSQQGASSGNTIYF. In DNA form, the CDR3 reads TGTGCCAGCAGTCAGCAGGGGGCTTCCTCTGGAAACACCATATATTTT.